This TCR beta chain comes out of a study of control samples from healthy donors and cancer patients. Profiling relied on immunoSEQ multiplex PCR, and the TCRdb table lists in-frame clones only, not all of them. The data show about 160,000 clones, roughly 94% seen once. The CDR3 runs to 13 residues. V lost 6 bases and J lost 0, with 11 bases in between. CDR1 is SQVTM, CDR2 ANQGSEA, per germline. On this clone itself: The sample carries other DNA sequences with the same CDR3.

The clonotype originates from a woman aged 40 to 49 in good health. V is TRBV29-1 and J is TRBJ1-1; D is uncertain. Material for sequencing was blood. CDR3 DNA: TGCAGCGTGGAACGGCAGCTGAACACTGAAGCTTTCTTT. This encodes CSVERQLNTEAFF.